The T cell receptor (beta chain) under discussion was sequenced for a study of blood T cell repertoires in COVID-19. Background on the study: From T cells, B-cell-depleted T cells, or PBMCs came the material, which was cDNA or gDNA.

Germline V gives CDR1 MNHEY, CDR2 SVGAGI. Trimming pared 5 bases from V and 2 bases from J, leaving 10 bases between. The CDR3 consists of 14 residues. Original analysis: For nucleated cells, counts were estimated from reference gene primer amplification. Profiled with immunoSEQ multiplex PCR; TCRdb holds only in-frame clones, not every one. V, J and clone size are taken as reported in that table, and D and trimming were inferred from the DNA itself. This sample has 300,000 or so clones, with 70% to 90% found just once. Participants were aged 18 to 89 years, lived in under 30 US areas, and enrolled virtually. Membership in each cohort depended on participant-reported clinical history.

The chain joins TRBV6-5 to TRBJ1-5; D uncertain. Sequences were obtained from PBMCs or T cells enriched from blood (not recorded which). The receptor was derived from a woman aged 25-40 years who had recovered from COVID-19. CDR3 sequence: CASSLLGGNQPQHF. The CDR3 DNA sequence: TGTGCCAGCAGTCTTCTCGGGGGCAATCAGCCCCAGCATTTT.